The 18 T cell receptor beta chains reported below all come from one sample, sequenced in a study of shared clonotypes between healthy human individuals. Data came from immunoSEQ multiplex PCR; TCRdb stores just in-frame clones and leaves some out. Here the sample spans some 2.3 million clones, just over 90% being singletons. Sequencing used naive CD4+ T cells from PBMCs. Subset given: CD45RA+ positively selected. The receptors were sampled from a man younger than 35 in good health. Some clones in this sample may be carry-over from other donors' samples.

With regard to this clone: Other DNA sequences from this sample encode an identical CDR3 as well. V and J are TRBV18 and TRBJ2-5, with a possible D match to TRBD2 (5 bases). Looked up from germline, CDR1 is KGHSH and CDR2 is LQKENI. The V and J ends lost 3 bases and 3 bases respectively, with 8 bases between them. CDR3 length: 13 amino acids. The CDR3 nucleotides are TGTGCCAGCTCACCTTCCGGGGAAGAGACCCAGTACTTC. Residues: CASSPSGEETQYF. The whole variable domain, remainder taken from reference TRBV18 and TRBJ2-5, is NAGVMQNPRHLVRRRGQEARLRCSPMKGHSHVYWYRQLPEEGLKFMVYLQKENIIDESGMPKERFSAEFPKEGPSILRIQQVVRGDSAAYFCASSPSGEETQYFGPGTRLLVL.

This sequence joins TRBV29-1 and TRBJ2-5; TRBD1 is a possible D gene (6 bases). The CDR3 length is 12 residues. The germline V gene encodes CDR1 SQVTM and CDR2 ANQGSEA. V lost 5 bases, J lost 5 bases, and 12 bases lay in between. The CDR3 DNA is TGCAGCGTTAATACAGGGATGGAGACCCAGTACTTC. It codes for CSVNTGMETQYF. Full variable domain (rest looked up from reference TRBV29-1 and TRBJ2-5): SAVISQKPSRDICQRGTSLTIQCQVDSQVTMMFWYRQQPGQSLTLIATANQGSEATYESGFVIDKFPISRPNLTFSTLTVSNMSPEDSSIYLCSVNTGMETQYFGPGTRLLVL.

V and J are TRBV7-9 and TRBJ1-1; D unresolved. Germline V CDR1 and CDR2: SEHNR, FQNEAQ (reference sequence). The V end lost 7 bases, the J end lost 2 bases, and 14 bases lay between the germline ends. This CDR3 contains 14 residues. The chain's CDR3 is CASTSPHQNTEAFF. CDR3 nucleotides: TGTGCCAGCACCTCCCCTCACCAAAACACTGAAGCTTTCTTT.

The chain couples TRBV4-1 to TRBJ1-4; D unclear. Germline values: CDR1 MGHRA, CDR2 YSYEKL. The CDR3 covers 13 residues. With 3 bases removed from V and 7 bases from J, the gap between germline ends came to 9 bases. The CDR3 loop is CASSQWTAEKLFF. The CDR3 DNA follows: TGCGCCAGCAGCCAGTGGACGGCTGAAAAACTGTTTTTT.

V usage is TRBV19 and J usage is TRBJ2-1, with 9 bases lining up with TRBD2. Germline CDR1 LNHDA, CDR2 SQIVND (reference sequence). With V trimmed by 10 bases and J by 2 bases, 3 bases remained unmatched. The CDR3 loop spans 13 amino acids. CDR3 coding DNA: TGTGCCACTAGCGGGGCGACCTACAATGAGCAGTTCTTC. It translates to CATSGATYNEQFF. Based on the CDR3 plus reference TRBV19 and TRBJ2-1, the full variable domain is DGGITQSPKYLFRKEGQNVTLSCEQNLNHDAMYWYRQDPGQGLRLIYYSQIVNDFQKGDIAEGYSVSREKKESFPLTVTSAQKNPTAFYLCATSGATYNEQFFGPGTRLTVL.

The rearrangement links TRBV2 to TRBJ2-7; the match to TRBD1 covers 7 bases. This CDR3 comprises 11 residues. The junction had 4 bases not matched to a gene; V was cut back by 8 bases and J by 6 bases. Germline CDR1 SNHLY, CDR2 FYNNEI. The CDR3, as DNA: TGTGCCAGCCTTACAGGGGTCGAGCAGTACTTC. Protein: CASLTGVEQYF.

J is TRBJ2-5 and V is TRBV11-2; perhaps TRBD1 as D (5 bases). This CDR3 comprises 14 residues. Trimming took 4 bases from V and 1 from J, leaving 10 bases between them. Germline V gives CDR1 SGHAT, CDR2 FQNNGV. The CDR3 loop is CASSSGPFQETQYF. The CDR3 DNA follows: TGTGCCAGCAGCTCAGGGCCGTTCCAAGAGACCCAGTACTTC.

CDR3 coding DNA: TGTGCCAGCAGTTGGACTAGCTCTAAGGGCTACGAGCAGTACTTC. Amino acids: CASSWTSSKGYEQYF. V gene TRBV6-5 combines with J gene TRBJ2-7; 8 bases agree with TRBD2. This CDR3 is 15 amino acids long. The germline CDR1 and CDR2 sequences are MNHEY and SVGAGI. The V and J ends lost 4 bases and 3 bases, in that order; junction bases with no gene match: 8.

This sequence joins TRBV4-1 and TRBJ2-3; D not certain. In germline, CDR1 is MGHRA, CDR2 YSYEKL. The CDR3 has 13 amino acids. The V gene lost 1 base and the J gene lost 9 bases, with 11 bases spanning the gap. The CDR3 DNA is TGCGCCAGCAGCCAAGTTCGAGTTGGGACGCAGTATTTT. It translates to CASSQVRVGTQYF.

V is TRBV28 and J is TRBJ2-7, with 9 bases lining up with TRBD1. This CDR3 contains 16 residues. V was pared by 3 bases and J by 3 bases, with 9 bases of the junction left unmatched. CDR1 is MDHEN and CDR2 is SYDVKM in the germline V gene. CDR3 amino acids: CASSFSVMDRGYEQYF. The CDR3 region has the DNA TGTGCCAGCAGTTTTTCGGTTATGGACAGGGGCTACGAGCAGTACTTC. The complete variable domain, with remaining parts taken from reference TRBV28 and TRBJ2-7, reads DVKVTQSSRYLVKRTGEKVFLECVQDMDHENMFWYRQDPGLGLRLIYFSYDVKMKEKGDIPEGYSVSREKKERFSLILESASTNQTSMYLCASSFSVMDRGYEQYFGPGTRLTVT.

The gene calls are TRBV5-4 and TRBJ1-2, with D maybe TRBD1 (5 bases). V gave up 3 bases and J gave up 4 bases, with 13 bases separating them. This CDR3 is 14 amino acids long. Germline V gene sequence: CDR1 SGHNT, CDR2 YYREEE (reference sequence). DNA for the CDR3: TGTGCCAGCAGCTCCGGGGGGGATATCTATGGCTACACCTTC. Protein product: CASSSGGDIYGYTF.

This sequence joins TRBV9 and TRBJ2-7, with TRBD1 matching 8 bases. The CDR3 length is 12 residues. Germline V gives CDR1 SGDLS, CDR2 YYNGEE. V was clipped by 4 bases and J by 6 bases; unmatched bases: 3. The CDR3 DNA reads TGTGCCAGCAGCAAGACAGGGGTCGAGCAGTACTTC. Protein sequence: CASSKTGVEQYF.

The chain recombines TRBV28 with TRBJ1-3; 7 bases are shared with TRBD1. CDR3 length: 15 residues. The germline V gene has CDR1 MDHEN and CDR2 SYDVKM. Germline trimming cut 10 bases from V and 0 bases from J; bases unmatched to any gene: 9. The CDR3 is CATVKGGSSGNTIYF. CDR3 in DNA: TGTGCCACCGTAAAAGGGGGCAGCTCTGGAAACACCATATATTTT.

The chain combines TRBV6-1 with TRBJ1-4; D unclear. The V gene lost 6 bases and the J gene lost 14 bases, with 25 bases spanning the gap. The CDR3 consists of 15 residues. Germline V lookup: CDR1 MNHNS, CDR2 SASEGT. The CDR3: CASSPEVSISWGLFF. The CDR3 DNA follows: TGTGCCAGCAGCCCTGAGGTGTCGATTTCCTGGGGTCTGTTTTTT.

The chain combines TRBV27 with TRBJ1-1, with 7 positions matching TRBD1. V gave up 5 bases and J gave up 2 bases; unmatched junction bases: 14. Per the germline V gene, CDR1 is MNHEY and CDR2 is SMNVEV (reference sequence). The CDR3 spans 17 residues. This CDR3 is CASSKYTPRQGNTEAFF. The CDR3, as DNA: TGTGCCAGCAGTAAATACACGCCGCGACAGGGTAACACTGAAGCTTTCTTT.

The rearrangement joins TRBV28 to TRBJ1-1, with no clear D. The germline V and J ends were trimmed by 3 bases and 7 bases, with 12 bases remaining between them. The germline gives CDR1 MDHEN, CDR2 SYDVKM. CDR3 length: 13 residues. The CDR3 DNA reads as TGTGCCAGCAGTTTTTCCGGCAGTGGTGAAGCTTTCTTT. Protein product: CASSFSGSGEAFF.

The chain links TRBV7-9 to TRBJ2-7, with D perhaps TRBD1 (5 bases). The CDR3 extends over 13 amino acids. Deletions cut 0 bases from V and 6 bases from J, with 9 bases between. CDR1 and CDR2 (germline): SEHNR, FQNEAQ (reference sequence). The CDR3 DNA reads TGTGCCAGCAGCTTAGCAGGGGTTAGCGAGCAGTACTTC. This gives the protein CASSLAGVSEQYF.

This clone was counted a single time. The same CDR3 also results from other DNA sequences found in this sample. CDR3 nucleotides: TGTGCCAGCAGCCTCGCAGGGGGGGGTACTGAAGCTTTCTTT. Translating gives CASSLAGGGTEAFF. The chain recombines TRBV7-9 with TRBJ1-1; 7 bases align to TRBD1. This CDR3 is 14 amino acids long. V shed 5 bases and J 5 bases; nucleotides not matched to a gene: 8. Germline V gene lookup returns CDR1 SEHNR and CDR2 FQNEAQ (reference sequence).